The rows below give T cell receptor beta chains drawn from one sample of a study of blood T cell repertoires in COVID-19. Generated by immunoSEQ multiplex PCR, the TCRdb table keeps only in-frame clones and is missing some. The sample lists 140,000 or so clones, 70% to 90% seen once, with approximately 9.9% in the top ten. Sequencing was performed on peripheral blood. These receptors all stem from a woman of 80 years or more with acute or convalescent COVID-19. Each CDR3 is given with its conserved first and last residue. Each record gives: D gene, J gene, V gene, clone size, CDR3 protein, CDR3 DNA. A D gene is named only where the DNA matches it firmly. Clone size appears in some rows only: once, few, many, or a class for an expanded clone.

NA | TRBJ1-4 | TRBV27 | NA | CASSLRGGRGEKLFF | TGTGCCAGCAGTCTCCGCGGGGGGCGCGGGGAAAAACTGTTTTTT
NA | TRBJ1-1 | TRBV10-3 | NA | CAISETGLDTEAFF | TGTGCCATCAGTGAGACAGGGTTGGACACTGAAGCTTTCTTT
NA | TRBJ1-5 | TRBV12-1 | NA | CASSLTRSNQPQHF | TGTGCCAGCAGCTTGACACGGAGCAATCAGCCCCAGCATTTT
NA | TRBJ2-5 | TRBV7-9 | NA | CASSLGLAQETQYF | TGTGCCAGCAGCTTAGGGCTAGCCCAAGAGACCCAGTACTTC
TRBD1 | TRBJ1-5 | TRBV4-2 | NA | CASSTGTGVYQPQHF | TGTGCCAGCAGCACCGGGACAGGGGTTTATCAGCCCCAGCATTTT
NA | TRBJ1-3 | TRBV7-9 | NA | CASRRDTPGNTIYF | TGTGCCAGCAGGAGGGACACCCCTGGAAACACCATATATTTT
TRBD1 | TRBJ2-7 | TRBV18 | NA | CASSPYQIRTGGDEQYF | TGTGCCAGCTCACCATATCAAATCAGGACAGGGGGCGACGAGCAGTACTTC
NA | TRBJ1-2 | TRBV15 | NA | CATSRDGGAGVGYTF | TGTGCCACCAGCAGAGATGGCGGGGCGGGGGTCGGCTACACCTTC
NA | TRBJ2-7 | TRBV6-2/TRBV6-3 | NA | CASSYGGDTTYEQYF | TGTGCCAGCAGTTACGGAGGGGATACCACCTACGAGCAGTACTTC
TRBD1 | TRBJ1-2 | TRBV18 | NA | CASSPPDRGGYTF | TGTGCCAGCTCACCTCCGGACAGGGGCGGCTACACCTTC
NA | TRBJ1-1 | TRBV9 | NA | CASSVAPGLNTEAFF | TGTGCCAGCAGCGTAGCTCCGGGATTGAACACTGAAGCTTTCTTT
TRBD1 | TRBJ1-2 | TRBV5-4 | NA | CASSRLTGSGYTF | TGTGCCAGCAGCCGCCTGACAGGGTCTGGCTACACCTTC
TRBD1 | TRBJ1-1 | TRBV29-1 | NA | CSATGAQGVNTEAFF | TGCAGCGCTACAGGGGCACAAGGGGTGAACACTGAAGCTTTCTTT
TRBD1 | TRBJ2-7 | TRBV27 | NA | CASSSTGTGGGWQYF | TGTGCCAGCAGTTCAACCGGGACAGGGGGAGGGTGGCAGTACTTC
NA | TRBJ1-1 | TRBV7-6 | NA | CASSLILGQGNTEAFF | TGTGCCAGCAGCTTAATTCTGGGGCAGGGGAACACTGAAGCTTTCTTT
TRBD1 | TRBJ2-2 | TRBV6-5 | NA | CASSPRQGNTGELFF | TGTGCCAGCAGTCCCCGACAGGGGAACACCGGGGAGCTGTTTTTT
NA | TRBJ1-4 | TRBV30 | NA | CAWRDINNEKLFF | TGTGCCTGGAGGGACATTAATAATGAAAAACTGTTTTTT
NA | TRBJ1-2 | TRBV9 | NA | CASSVGGHADYGYTF | TGTGCCAGCAGCGTAGGGGGACACGCCGACTATGGCTACACCTTC
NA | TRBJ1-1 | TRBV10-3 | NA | CAISEGGARVNTEAFF | TGTGCCATCAGTGAGGGGGGGGCTAGGGTAAACACTGAAGCTTTCTTT
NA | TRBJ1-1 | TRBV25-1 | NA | CATTGSRGYTEAFF | TGTGCCACCACAGGGAGTAGGGGTTACACTGAAGCTTTCTTT
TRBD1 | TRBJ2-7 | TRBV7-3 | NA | CASSLIQGYEQYF | TGTGCCAGCAGCTTAATACAGGGGTACGAGCAGTACTTC
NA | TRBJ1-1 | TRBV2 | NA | CASSTDSKTEAFF | TGTGCCAGCAGCACTGACAGTAAAACTGAAGCTTTCTTT
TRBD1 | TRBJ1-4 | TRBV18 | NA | CASSPPGQGGEKLFF | TGTGCCAGCTCACCACCGGGACAGGGCGGTGAAAAACTGTTTTTT
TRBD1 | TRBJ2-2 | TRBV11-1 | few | CASSRHRGAGELFF | TGTGCCAGCAGCCGCCACAGGGGTGCCGGGGAGCTGTTTTTT
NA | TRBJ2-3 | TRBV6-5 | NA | CASSSVDTQYF | TGTGCCAGCAGTTCGGTAGATACGCAGTATTTT
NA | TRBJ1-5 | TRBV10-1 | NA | CASSEFFGGPQHF | TGCGCCAGCAGTGAATTTTTCGGAGGGCCCCAGCATTTT
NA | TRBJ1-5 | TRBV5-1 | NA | CASSLTGMSGRNNQPQHF | TGCGCCAGCAGCTTGACGGGGATGAGTGGACGGAACAATCAGCCCCAGCATTTT
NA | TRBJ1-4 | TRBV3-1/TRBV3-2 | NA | CASSGGGFTTNEKLFF | TGTGCCAGCAGCGGCGGGGGCTTTACAACTAATGAAAAACTGTTTTTT
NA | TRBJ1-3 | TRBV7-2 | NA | CASSPTGTRRNTIYF | TGTGCCAGCAGCCCCACCGGGACTCGGAGAAACACCATATATTTT
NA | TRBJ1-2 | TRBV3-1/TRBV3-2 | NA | CASSQVGQGTSYGYTF | TGTGCCAGCAGCCAAGTTGGGCAGGGGACATCCTATGGCTACACCTTC
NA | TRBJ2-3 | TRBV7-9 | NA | CASSFSHSTDTQYF | TGTGCCAGCAGCTTTAGCCATAGCACAGATACGCAGTATTTT
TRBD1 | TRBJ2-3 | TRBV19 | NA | CASSSNRGYRADTQYF | TGTGCCAGTAGTTCAAACAGGGGTTATAGGGCAGATACGCAGTATTTT
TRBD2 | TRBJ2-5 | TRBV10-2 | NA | CASSALGGGQETQYF | TGCGCCAGCAGCGCCTTGGGCGGGGGCCAAGAGACCCAGTACTTC
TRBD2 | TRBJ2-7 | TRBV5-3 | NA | CARSFLSGGYSYEQYF | TGTGCCAGAAGCTTCTTGAGCGGGGGCTACTCCTACGAGCAGTACTTC
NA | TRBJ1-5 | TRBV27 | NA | CASRWDNNQPQHF | TGTGCCAGCAGATGGGACAACAATCAGCCCCAGCATTTT
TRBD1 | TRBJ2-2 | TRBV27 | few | CASSLFGQANTGELFF | TGTGCCAGCAGTTTATTCGGACAGGCGAACACCGGGGAGCTGTTTTTT
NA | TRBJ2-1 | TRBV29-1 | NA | CSVRNKGTPSSYNEQFF | TGCAGCGTTCGAAATAAGGGGACACCGAGCTCCTACAATGAGCAGTTCTTC
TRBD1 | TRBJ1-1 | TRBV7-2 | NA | CASSYGTANTEAFF | TGTGCCAGCAGCTACGGGACAGCGAACACTGAAGCTTTCTTT
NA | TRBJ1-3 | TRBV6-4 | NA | CATRDTGAAGNTIYF | TGTGCCACTAGAGATACAGGTGCTGCCGGAAACACCATATATTTT
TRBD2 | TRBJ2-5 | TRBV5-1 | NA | CASSSTSGVTPGTQYF | TGCGCCAGCAGCTCGACTAGCGGGGTCACCCCGGGGACCCAGTACTTC
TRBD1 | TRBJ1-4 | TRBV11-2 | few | CASSYHRGPTNEKLFF | TGTGCCAGCAGCTACCACAGGGGCCCAACTAATGAAAAACTGTTTTTT
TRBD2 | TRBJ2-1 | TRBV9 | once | CASSEGLAGVFSEQFF | TGTGCCAGCAGCGAAGGACTAGCGGGGGTATTTAGTGAGCAGTTCTTC
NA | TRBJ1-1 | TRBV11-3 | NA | CASSREMNTEAFF | TGTGCCAGCAGTCGGGAGATGAACACTGAAGCTTTCTTT
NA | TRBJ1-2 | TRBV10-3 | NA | CAISEVGAGYGYTF | TGTGCCATCAGTGAGGTGGGGGCGGGCTATGGCTACACCTTC
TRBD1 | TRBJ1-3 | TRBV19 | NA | CASSRGTGTTGNTIYF | TGTGCCAGTAGTAGGGGGACAGGGACTACCGGAAACACCATATATTTT
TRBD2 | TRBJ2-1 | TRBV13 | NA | CASSSRSGGAQVHNEQFF | TGTGCCAGCAGCTCCAGAAGCGGGGGGGCCCAAGTACACAATGAGCAGTTCTTC
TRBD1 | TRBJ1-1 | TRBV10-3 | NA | CAISRDRGNTEAFF | TGTGCCATCAGCCGGGACAGAGGGAACACTGAAGCTTTCTTT
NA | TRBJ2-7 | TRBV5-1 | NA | CASRMLTTYEQYF | TGCGCCAGCAGAATGCTGACTACCTACGAGCAGTACTTC
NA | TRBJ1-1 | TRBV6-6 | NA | CASTTTWGDTEAFF | TGTGCCAGCACAACTACATGGGGGGACACTGAAGCTTTCTTT
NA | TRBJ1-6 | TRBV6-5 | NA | CASSYEWNSPLHF | TGTGCCAGCAGTTACGAGTGGAATTCACCCCTCCACTTT
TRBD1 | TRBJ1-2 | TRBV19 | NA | CASSIQGAQGYTF | TGTGCCAGTAGTATACAGGGGGCGCAGGGCTACACCTTC
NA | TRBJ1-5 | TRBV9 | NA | CASSVGRGDQPQHF | TGTGCCAGCAGCGTGGGTAGAGGAGATCAGCCCCAGCATTTT
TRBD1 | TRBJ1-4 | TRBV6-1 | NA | CASSQDRAYTNEKLFF | TGTGCCAGCAGTCAAGACAGGGCATATACTAATGAAAAACTGTTTTTT